This T cell receptor beta chain was recorded in a study of patients and donors after allogeneic stem cell transplantation. In TCRdb, the RT-PCR reads were re-called with MiXCR into one record per CDR3 protein. The repertoire consists of about 960,000 distinct CDR3 sequences, with about a sixth occurring once and the leading ten covering around 6%. This CDR3 is built from 14 residues. Per the germline V gene, CDR1 is LGHDT and CDR2 is YNNKEL (reference sequence). The V and J genes are TRBV3-1 and TRBJ2-3, with 7 positions matching TRBD2. The origin of this receptor is a human donor who was either an allogeneic HSCT recipient or a stem cell or donor lymphocyte infusion donor (not recorded which). It is not recorded whose cells these are; they may come from a transplant donor. Sequencing was done on a sample of blood, either unsorted or a sorted T cell fraction (not recorded which). The CDR3 nucleotides read TGTGCTTCTCAAGGGGACTACTCCACAGATACGCAGTATTTT. It translates to CASQGDYSTDTQYF.